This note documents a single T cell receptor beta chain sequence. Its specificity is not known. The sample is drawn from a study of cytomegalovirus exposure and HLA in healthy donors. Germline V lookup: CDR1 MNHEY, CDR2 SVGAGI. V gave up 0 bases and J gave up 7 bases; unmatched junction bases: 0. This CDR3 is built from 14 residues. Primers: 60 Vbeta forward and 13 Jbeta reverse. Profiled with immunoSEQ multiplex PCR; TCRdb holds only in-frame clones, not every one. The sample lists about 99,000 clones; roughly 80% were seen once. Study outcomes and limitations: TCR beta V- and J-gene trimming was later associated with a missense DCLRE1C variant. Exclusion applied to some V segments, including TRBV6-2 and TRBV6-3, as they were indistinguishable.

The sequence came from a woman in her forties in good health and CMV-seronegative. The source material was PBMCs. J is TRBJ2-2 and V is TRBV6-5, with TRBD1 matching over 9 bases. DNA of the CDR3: TGTGCCAGCAGTTACTCGACAGGGGGCGGGGAGCTGTTTTTT. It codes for CASSYSTGGGELFF.